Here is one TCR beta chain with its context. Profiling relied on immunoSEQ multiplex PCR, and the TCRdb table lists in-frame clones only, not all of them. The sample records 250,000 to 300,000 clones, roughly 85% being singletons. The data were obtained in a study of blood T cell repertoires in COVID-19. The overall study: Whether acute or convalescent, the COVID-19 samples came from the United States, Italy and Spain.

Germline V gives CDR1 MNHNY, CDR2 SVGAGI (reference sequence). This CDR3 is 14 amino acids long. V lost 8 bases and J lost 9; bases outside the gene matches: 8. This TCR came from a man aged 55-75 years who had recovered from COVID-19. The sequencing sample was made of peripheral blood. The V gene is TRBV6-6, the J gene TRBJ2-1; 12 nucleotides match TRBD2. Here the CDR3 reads CASEASGRAVEQFF. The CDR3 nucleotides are TGTGCCAGCGAAGCTAGCGGGAGGGCTGTTGAGCAGTTCTTC.